These T cell receptor beta chains were read from a single sample in a study of beta chain features in type 1 diabetes. Sequencing was performed with immunoSEQ multiplex PCR; in TCRdb, only in-frame clones are kept and a portion is missing. The table lists 130,000 or so clones, roughly 15% of them singletons. Specimen: central memory CD4+ T cells from blood. The receptor source for this set is a man between 25 and 39 years old with type 1 diabetes. CDR3s include the opening cysteine and the closing phenylalanine or tryptophan. The order of the fields is J gene, V gene, clone size, D gene, CDR3 protein, CDR3 DNA. The D gene is left open where the match is weak. Only part of the rows carry a size: once, few, many, or a class if the clone is expanded.

J gene: TRBJ2-1; V gene: TRBV6-6; clone size: few; D gene: TRBD1; CDR3 protein: CASEPTGSHEQFF; CDR3 DNA: TGTGCCAGCGAACCGACAGGGAGCCATGAGCAGTTCTTC
J gene: TRBJ2-7; V gene: TRBV5-1; clone size: NA; D gene: TRBD2; CDR3 protein: CASSKGREIYEQYF; CDR3 DNA: TGCGCCAGCAGTAAAGGGAGGGAAATCTACGAGCAGTACTTC
J gene: TRBJ2-7; V gene: TRBV28; clone size: few; D gene: NA; CDR3 protein: CASQGPGRGHWEQYF; CDR3 DNA: TGTGCCAGCCAAGGCCCAGGCAGGGGCCATTGGGAGCAGTACTTC
J gene: TRBJ1-5; V gene: TRBV5-1; clone size: many; D gene: NA; CDR3 protein: CASSLIPGANQPQHF; CDR3 DNA: TGCGCCAGCAGCTTGATCCCGGGGGCCAATCAGCCCCAGCATTTT
J gene: TRBJ2-3; V gene: TRBV5-4; clone size: NA; D gene: TRBD2; CDR3 protein: CASSFLPSGGRQNTQYF; CDR3 DNA: TGTGCCAGCAGCTTCCTTCCTAGCGGGGGGCGTCAAAATACGCAGTATTTT
J gene: TRBJ2-7; V gene: TRBV30; clone size: few; D gene: NA; CDR3 protein: CAWSRQRYEQYF; CDR3 DNA: TGTGCCTGGAGCAGACAGCGCTACGAGCAGTACTTC
J gene: TRBJ1-4; V gene: TRBV5-1; clone size: few; D gene: TRBD1; CDR3 protein: CASSKVGTGQEKLFF; CDR3 DNA: TGCGCCAGCAGCAAGGTGGGGACAGGGCAGGAAAAACTGTTTTTT
J gene: TRBJ1-2; V gene: TRBV20-1; clone size: few; D gene: NA; CDR3 protein: CSDARVNGYTF; CDR3 DNA: TGCAGTGATGCCCGGGTGAATGGCTACACCTTC
J gene: TRBJ2-1; V gene: TRBV9; clone size: few; D gene: NA; CDR3 protein: CASSVGMGSYNEQFF; CDR3 DNA: TGTGCCAGCAGCGTAGGGATGGGGTCCTACAATGAGCAGTTCTTC
J gene: TRBJ2-5; V gene: TRBV29-1; clone size: NA; D gene: TRBD1; CDR3 protein: CSVGDSQETQYF; CDR3 DNA: TGCAGCGTGGGGGACAGCCAAGAGACCCAGTACTTC
J gene: TRBJ2-6; V gene: TRBV19; clone size: NA; D gene: NA; CDR3 protein: CASSPVSSGANVLTF; CDR3 DNA: TGTGCCAGTAGCCCCGTGAGCTCTGGGGCCAACGTCCTGACTTTC
J gene: TRBJ1-6; V gene: TRBV4-2; clone size: few; D gene: TRBD1; CDR3 protein: CASSQGQGGISPLHF; CDR3 DNA: TGTGCCAGCAGCCAAGGACAGGGAGGCATTTCACCCCTCCACTTT
J gene: TRBJ2-2; V gene: TRBV6-5; clone size: NA; D gene: NA; CDR3 protein: CASSDGRGTGELFF; CDR3 DNA: TGTGCCAGCAGTGATGGCAGGGGCACCGGGGAGCTGTTTTTT
J gene: TRBJ2-3; V gene: TRBV7-9; clone size: few; D gene: NA; CDR3 protein: CASRPRTDTDTQYF; CDR3 DNA: TGTGCCAGCAGACCAAGGACAGACACAGATACGCAGTATTTT
J gene: TRBJ1-2; V gene: TRBV6-1; clone size: NA; D gene: NA; CDR3 protein: CASRTDLTGYGYTF; CDR3 DNA: TGTGCCAGCAGAACAGACTTGACAGGTTATGGCTACACCTTC
J gene: TRBJ2-7; V gene: TRBV7-2; clone size: NA; D gene: NA; CDR3 protein: CASSSHREYEQYF; CDR3 DNA: TGTGCCAGCAGCTCCCACAGGGAGTACGAGCAGTACTTC
J gene: TRBJ2-3; V gene: TRBV11-3; clone size: NA; D gene: NA; CDR3 protein: CASSSSPGQVPQYF; CDR3 DNA: TGTGCCAGCAGCTCCTCGCCGGGGCAAGTACCGCAGTATTTT
J gene: TRBJ2-1; V gene: TRBV18; clone size: few; D gene: NA; CDR3 protein: CASSPGGRLTYNEQFF; CDR3 DNA: TGTGCCAGCTCACCCGGGGGGCGACTTACCTACAATGAGCAGTTCTTC
J gene: TRBJ2-7; V gene: TRBV4-2; clone size: NA; D gene: NA; CDR3 protein: CASSQEVQRPSYEQYF; CDR3 DNA: TGTGCCAGCAGCCAAGAGGTCCAGAGACCTTCCTACGAGCAGTACTTC
J gene: TRBJ1-2; V gene: TRBV5-5; clone size: few; D gene: NA; CDR3 protein: CASSQQQGAYGYTF; CDR3 DNA: TGTGCCAGCAGCCAACAACAGGGAGCCTATGGCTACACCTTC
J gene: TRBJ2-5; V gene: TRBV5-1; clone size: few; D gene: NA; CDR3 protein: CASSLVTALETQYF; CDR3 DNA: TGCGCCAGCAGCTTGGTAACGGCGCTGGAGACCCAGTACTTC
J gene: TRBJ1-1; V gene: TRBV19; clone size: few; D gene: NA; CDR3 protein: CATGRISGMNTEAFF; CDR3 DNA: TGTGCCACCGGAAGAATTTCAGGAATGAACACTGAAGCTTTCTTT
J gene: TRBJ2-3; V gene: TRBV11-2; clone size: many; D gene: NA; CDR3 protein: CASEGSRTSYNTQYF; CDR3 DNA: TGTGCCAGCGAGGGTTCGCGGACAAGCTACAATACGCAGTATTTT
J gene: TRBJ2-3; V gene: TRBV7-2; clone size: NA; D gene: TRBD1; CDR3 protein: CASSLGQGSTDTQYF; CDR3 DNA: TGTGCCAGCAGCCTTGGACAGGGTAGCACAGATACGCAGTATTTT
J gene: TRBJ2-5; V gene: TRBV7-2; clone size: NA; D gene: TRBD2; CDR3 protein: CASSRTSGGHQETQYF; CDR3 DNA: TGTGCCAGCAGCCGCACTAGCGGGGGGCACCAAGAGACCCAGTACTTC
J gene: TRBJ2-6; V gene: TRBV9; clone size: few; D gene: NA; CDR3 protein: CASSPLQGSTSSGANVLTF; CDR3 DNA: TGTGCCAGCAGCCCCCTTCAGGGGTCTACCAGCTCTGGGGCCAACGTCCTGACTTTC
J gene: TRBJ2-3; V gene: TRBV4-2; clone size: few; D gene: TRBD2; CDR3 protein: CASSQVPGLAEQHTQYF; CDR3 DNA: TGTGCCAGCAGCCAAGTCCCGGGACTAGCGGAGCAACATACGCAGTATTTT
J gene: TRBJ2-7; V gene: TRBV14; clone size: many; D gene: NA; CDR3 protein: CASSQGGGAYEQYF; CDR3 DNA: TGTGCCAGCAGCCAAGGAGGCGGAGCCTACGAGCAGTACTTC
J gene: TRBJ1-2; V gene: TRBV5-8; clone size: few; D gene: NA; CDR3 protein: CASSFSNYGYTF; CDR3 DNA: TGTGCCAGCAGCTTCAGTAACTATGGCTACACCTTC
J gene: TRBJ2-7; V gene: TRBV18; clone size: many; D gene: TRBD2; CDR3 protein: CASSPPGGRNEQYF; CDR3 DNA: TGTGCCAGCTCACCACCGGGGGGGAGGAACGAGCAGTACTTC
J gene: TRBJ1-1; V gene: TRBV9; clone size: few; D gene: NA; CDR3 protein: CASSAGNGAGAWTEAFF; CDR3 DNA: TGTGCCAGCAGCGCCGGAAACGGGGCAGGGGCATGGACTGAAGCTTTCTTT
J gene: TRBJ1-2; V gene: TRBV9; clone size: many; D gene: NA; CDR3 protein: CASSPGGDGYTF; CDR3 DNA: TGTGCCAGCAGCCCCGGTGGGGATGGCTACACCTTC
J gene: TRBJ2-7; V gene: TRBV9; clone size: NA; D gene: NA; CDR3 protein: CASSVTQDHYEQYF; CDR3 DNA: TGTGCCAGCAGCGTTACCCAGGACCACTACGAGCAGTACTTC
J gene: TRBJ2-3; V gene: TRBV9; clone size: NA; D gene: NA; CDR3 protein: CASSVASTRSTDTQYF; CDR3 DNA: TGTGCCAGCAGCGTAGCTTCGACACGGAGCACAGATACGCAGTATTTT
J gene: TRBJ2-3; V gene: TRBV6-6; clone size: NA; D gene: TRBD1; CDR3 protein: CASSSRDRGRDTQYF; CDR3 DNA: TGTGCCAGCAGCTCCCGGGACAGGGGGCGTGATACGCAGTATTTT
J gene: TRBJ1-2; V gene: TRBV4-3; clone size: few; D gene: NA; CDR3 protein: CASSQDRHHGYTF; CDR3 DNA: TGCGCCAGCAGCCAAGATCGACACCATGGCTACACCTTC
J gene: TRBJ1-3; V gene: TRBV14; clone size: NA; D gene: NA; CDR3 protein: CASSQGHSGNTIYF; CDR3 DNA: TGTGCCAGCAGCCAAGGACACTCTGGAAACACCATATATTTT
J gene: TRBJ1-1; V gene: TRBV2; clone size: NA; D gene: NA; CDR3 protein: CASSERAGNTEAFF; CDR3 DNA: TGTGCCAGCAGTGAAAGAGCGGGGAACACTGAAGCTTTCTTT
J gene: TRBJ1-2; V gene: TRBV6-6; clone size: NA; D gene: NA; CDR3 protein: CASTQVGDYGYTF; CDR3 DNA: TGTGCCAGCACCCAAGTAGGTGACTATGGCTACACCTTC
J gene: TRBJ1-1; V gene: TRBV5-4; clone size: NA; D gene: NA; CDR3 protein: CASMPGQGLYTEAFF; CDR3 DNA: TGTGCCAGCATGCCGGGACAAGGCCTTTACACTGAAGCTTTCTTT
J gene: TRBJ1-2; V gene: TRBV7-2; clone size: NA; D gene: NA; CDR3 protein: CASSLAPLRGYTF; CDR3 DNA: TGTGCCAGCAGCTTAGCTCCCCTGCGCGGCTACACCTTC
J gene: TRBJ1-5; V gene: TRBV29-1; clone size: NA; D gene: TRBD1; CDR3 protein: CSAQGAGGNQPQHF; CDR3 DNA: TGCAGCGCTCAGGGGGCTGGTGGCAATCAGCCCCAGCATTTT
J gene: TRBJ1-4; V gene: TRBV2; clone size: NA; D gene: NA; CDR3 protein: CASSPRMELFF; CDR3 DNA: TGTGCCAGCAGTCCCCGGATGGAACTGTTTTTT
J gene: TRBJ2-7; V gene: TRBV7-6; clone size: NA; D gene: NA; CDR3 protein: CASSPTSGYEQYF; CDR3 DNA: TGTGCCAGCAGCCCCACCTCGGGGTACGAGCAGTACTTC
J gene: TRBJ2-7; V gene: TRBV28; clone size: NA; D gene: TRBD1; CDR3 protein: CASRPTGATYEQYF; CDR3 DNA: TGTGCCAGCAGACCCACAGGGGCGACCTACGAGCAGTACTTC
J gene: TRBJ1-3; V gene: TRBV7-9; clone size: NA; D gene: TRBD1; CDR3 protein: CASSRQGAAGNTIYF; CDR3 DNA: TGTGCCAGCAGCCGACAGGGGGCTGCTGGAAACACCATATATTTT
J gene: TRBJ2-7; V gene: TRBV28; clone size: few; D gene: NA; CDR3 protein: CASRGGGAGAYEQYF; CDR3 DNA: TGTGCCAGCAGGGGGGGAGGAGCGGGTGCCTACGAGCAGTACTTC
J gene: TRBJ2-3; V gene: TRBV30; clone size: NA; D gene: TRBD1; CDR3 protein: CAWSRTGEFTDTQYF; CDR3 DNA: TGTGCCTGGAGCCGTACAGGGGAGTTCACAGATACGCAGTATTTT